These T cell receptor beta chains were read from a single sample in a study of cytomegalovirus exposure and HLA in healthy donors. The assay was immunoSEQ multiplex PCR, and TCRdb's table has in-frame clones only and misses some. With about 190,000 clones in the sample, the ten largest clones hold 6.5%. The specimen was PBMCs. These receptors all come from a man aged 25-45 years in good health and CMV-seronegative. CDR3s include the opening cysteine and the closing phenylalanine or tryptophan. D genes are given only for firm matches.

d_gene,j_gene,v_gene,CDR3nt,CDR3aa
-,TRBJ2-7,TRBV6-5,TGTGCCAGCAGTTACTCCCAGGTTTCCTACGAGCAGTACTTC,CASSYSQVSYEQYF
TRBD2,TRBJ2-5,TRBV30,TGTGCCTGGAGTAGGGGACTAGAAGAGACCCAGTACTTC,CAWSRGLEETQYF
TRBD1,TRBJ1-1,TRBV19,TGTGCCAGTGGGGACAGGGTAAACACTGAAGCTTTCTTT,CASGDRVNTEAFF
-,TRBJ2-5,TRBV5-1,TGCGCCAGCAGCTTGGCGGCAGGGGCTATTGAGACCCAGTACTTC,CASSLAAGAIETQYF
TRBD1,TRBJ1-3,TRBV19,TGTGCCAGTAGAAGGACAGGGAACTCTGGAAACACCATATATTTT,CASRRTGNSGNTIYF
TRBD2,TRBJ2-1,TRBV9,TGTGCCAGCAGCCCCCGGGAGGCTAGCTCCTACAATGAGCAGTTCTTC,CASSPREASSYNEQFF
-,TRBJ1-5,TRBV10-3,TGTGCCATCAGTGATGGGCTCGGGGAGCCCCAGCATTTT,CAISDGLGEPQHF
TRBD2,TRBJ2-2,TRBV13,TGTGCCAGCAGCTCCGGGACTAGCAGGAACACCGGGGAGCTGTTTTTT,CASSSGTSRNTGELFF
-,TRBJ1-3,TRBV6-4,TGTGCCAGCAGCGCGGGAGCTGGAAACACCATATATTTT,CASSAGAGNTIYF
TRBD1,TRBJ2-1,TRBV6-1,TGTGCCAGCAGACCACCGGGACAGCGTAGGAATGAGCAGTTCTTC,CASRPPGQRRNEQFF
TRBD1,TRBJ2-3,TRBV6-5,TGTGCCAGCAGTCAAGGACAGGCTGTGCATACGCAGTATTTT,CASSQGQAVHTQYF
-,TRBJ1-1,TRBV6-5,TGTGCCAGCAGTTACGAGAAGCTCATGAACACTGAAGCTTTCTTT,CASSYEKLMNTEAFF
TRBD1,TRBJ1-2,TRBV28,TGTGCCAGCACCCCTGGGACAGGGGCGACCTATGGCTACACCTTC,CASTPGTGATYGYTF
-,TRBJ1-6,TRBV27,TGTGCCAGCAGTTACCAGACGGGCTATAATTCACCCCTCCACTTT,CASSYQTGYNSPLHF
TRBD2,TRBJ2-1,TRBV19,TGTGCCAGTAATCTAGGACTAGAAGACAATGAGCAGTTCTTC,CASNLGLEDNEQFF
-,TRBJ1-2,TRBV6-5,TGTGCCAGCAGTTACTCCTACAGTGGACGGGGCTATGGCTACACCTTC,CASSYSYSGRGYGYTF
-,TRBJ2-7,TRBV4-2,TGTGCCAGCAGCCCTAATAGATACGAGCAGTACTTC,CASSPNRYEQYF
TRBD2,TRBJ2-2,TRBV28,TGTGCCAGCAGTTTGCGACTAGCCAACACCGGGGAGCTGTTTTTT,CASSLRLANTGELFF
-,TRBJ1-3,TRBV6-5,TGTGCCAGCAGTTTATCTGGGACTTTTGCTGGAAACACCATATATTTT,CASSLSGTFAGNTIYF
TRBD1,TRBJ1-1,TRBV5-6,TGTGCCAGCAGATGGACAGGGGGAGGTGAAGCTTTCTTT,CASRWTGGGEAFF
-,TRBJ2-3,TRBV7-8,TGTGCCAGCAGCATCGGGACTGGGGGAGGCGCTTATTCGCGGTATTTT,CASSIGTGGGAYSRYF
TRBD2,TRBJ2-1,TRBV27,TGTGCCAGCAGCCCGCGGGGGAATGGCTACAATGAGCAGTTCTTC,CASSPRGNGYNEQFF
TRBD1,TRBJ1-5,TRBV7-9,TGTGCCAGCAGCCTTGGACAGGAGTATCAGCCCCAGCATTTT,CASSLGQEYQPQHF